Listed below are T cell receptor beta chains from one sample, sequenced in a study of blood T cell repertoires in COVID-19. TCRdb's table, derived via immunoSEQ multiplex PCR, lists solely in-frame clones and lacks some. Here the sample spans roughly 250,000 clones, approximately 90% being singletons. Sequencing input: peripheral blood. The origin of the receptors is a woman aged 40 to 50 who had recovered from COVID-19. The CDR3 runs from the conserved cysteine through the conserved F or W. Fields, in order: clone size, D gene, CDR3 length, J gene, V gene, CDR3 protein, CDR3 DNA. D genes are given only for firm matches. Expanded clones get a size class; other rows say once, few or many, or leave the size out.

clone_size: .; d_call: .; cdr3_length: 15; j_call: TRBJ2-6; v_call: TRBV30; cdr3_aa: CAWSVQNSGANVLTF; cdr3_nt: TGTGCCTGGAGTGTACAGAACTCTGGGGCCAACGTCCTGACTTTC
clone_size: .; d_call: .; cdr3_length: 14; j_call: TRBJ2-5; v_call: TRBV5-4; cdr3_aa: CATCLGTRQETQYF; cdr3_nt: TGTGCCACTTGCCTAGGGACTCGCCAAGAGACCCAGTACTTC
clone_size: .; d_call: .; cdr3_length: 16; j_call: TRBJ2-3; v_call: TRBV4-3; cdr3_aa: CASSQGRSQSADTQYF; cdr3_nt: TGCGCCAGCAGCCAAGGAAGGAGTCAGTCTGCAGATACGCAGTATTTT
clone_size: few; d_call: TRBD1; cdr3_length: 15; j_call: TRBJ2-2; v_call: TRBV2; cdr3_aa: CASSRTGLNTGELFF; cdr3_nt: TGTGCCAGCAGTCGGACAGGATTGAACACCGGGGAGCTGTTTTTT
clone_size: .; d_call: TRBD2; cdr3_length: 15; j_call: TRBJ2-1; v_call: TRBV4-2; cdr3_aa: CASSQGAGAYNEQFF; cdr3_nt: TGTGCCAGCAGCCAAGGGGCGGGGGCCTACAATGAGCAGTTCTTC
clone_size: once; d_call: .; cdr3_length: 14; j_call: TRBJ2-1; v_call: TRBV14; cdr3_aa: CASSQDTTGNEQFF; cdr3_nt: TGTGCCAGCAGCCAAGATACTACGGGGAATGAGCAGTTCTTC
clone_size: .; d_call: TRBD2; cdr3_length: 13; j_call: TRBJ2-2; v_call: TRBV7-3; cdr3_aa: CASSRLATGELFF; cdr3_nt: TGTGCCAGCAGTCGACTAGCCACCGGGGAGCTGTTTTTT
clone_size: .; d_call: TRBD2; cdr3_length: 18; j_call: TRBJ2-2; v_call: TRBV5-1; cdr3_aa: CASSFSEAGGLGTGELFF; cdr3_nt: TGCGCCAGCAGCTTCTCCGAAGCGGGGGGGCTCGGGACCGGGGAGCTGTTTTTT
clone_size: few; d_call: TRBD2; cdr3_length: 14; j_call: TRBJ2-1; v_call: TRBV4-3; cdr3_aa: CASSRGTSGREQFF; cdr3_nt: TGCGCCAGCAGCCGCGGGACTAGCGGGAGAGAGCAGTTCTTC
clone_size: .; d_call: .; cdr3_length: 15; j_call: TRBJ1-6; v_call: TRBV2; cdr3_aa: CASSLPGESNSPLHF; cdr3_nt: TGTGCCAGCAGTCTTCCGGGAGAGAGTAATTCACCCCTCCACTTT
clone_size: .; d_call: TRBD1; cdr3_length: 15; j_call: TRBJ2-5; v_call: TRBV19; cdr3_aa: CASSIRRDSQETQYF; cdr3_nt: TGTGCCAGTAGTATAAGAAGGGACAGTCAAGAGACCCAGTACTTC
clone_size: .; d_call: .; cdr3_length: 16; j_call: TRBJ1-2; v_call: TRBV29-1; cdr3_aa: CSVEDRSGGNDYGYTF; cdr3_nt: TGCAGCGTTGAAGATCGAAGCGGGGGCAACGACTATGGCTACACCTTC
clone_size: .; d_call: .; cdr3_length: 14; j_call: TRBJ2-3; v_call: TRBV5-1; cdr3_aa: CASSPRDRGDTQYF; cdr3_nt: TGCGCCAGCAGCCCCCGGGACCGGGGGGATACGCAGTATTTT
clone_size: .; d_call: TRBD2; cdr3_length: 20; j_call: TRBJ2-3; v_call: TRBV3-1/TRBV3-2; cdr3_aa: CASSQDELAGLPTGTDTQYF; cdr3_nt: TGTGCCAGCAGCCAAGATGAACTAGCGGGACTCCCGACCGGCACAGATACGCAGTATTTT
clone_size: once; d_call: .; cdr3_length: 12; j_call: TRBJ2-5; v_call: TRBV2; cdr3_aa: CASSDRVETQYF; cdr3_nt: TGTGCCAGCAGTGACAGGGTTGAGACCCAGTACTTC
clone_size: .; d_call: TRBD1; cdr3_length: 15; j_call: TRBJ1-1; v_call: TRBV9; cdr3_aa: CASSVGTGGQDEAFF; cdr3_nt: TGTGCCAGCAGCGTGGGTACAGGGGGCCAGGATGAAGCTTTCTTT
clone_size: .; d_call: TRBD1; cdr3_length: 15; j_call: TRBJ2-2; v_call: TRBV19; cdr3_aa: CASSIRGGNTGELFF; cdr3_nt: TGTGCCAGTAGTATCAGAGGGGGCAACACCGGGGAGCTGTTTTTT
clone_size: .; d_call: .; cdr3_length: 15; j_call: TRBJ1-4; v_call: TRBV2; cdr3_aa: CATNRDPATNEKLFF; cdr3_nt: TGTGCCACGAACAGGGACCCGGCAACTAATGAAAAACTGTTTTTT
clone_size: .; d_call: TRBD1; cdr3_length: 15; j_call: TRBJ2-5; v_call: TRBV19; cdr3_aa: CASSLRTGGLETQYF; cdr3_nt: TGTGCCAGTAGCCTTAGGACAGGGGGATTAGAGACCCAGTACTTC
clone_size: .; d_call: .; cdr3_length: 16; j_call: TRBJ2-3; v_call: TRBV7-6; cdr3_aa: CASSLARSTYTDTQYF; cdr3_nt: TGTGCCAGCAGCTTAGCGCGGTCGACCTACACAGATACGCAGTATTTT
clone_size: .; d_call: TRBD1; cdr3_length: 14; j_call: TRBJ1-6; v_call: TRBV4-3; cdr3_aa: CASSRGQLNSPLHF; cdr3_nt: TGCGCCAGCAGCCGGGGACAGCTGAATTCACCCCTCCACTTT
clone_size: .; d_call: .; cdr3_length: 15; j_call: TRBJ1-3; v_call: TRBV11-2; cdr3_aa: CASSMTQYSGNTIYF; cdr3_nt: TGTGCCAGCAGCATGACACAATACTCTGGAAACACCATATATTTT
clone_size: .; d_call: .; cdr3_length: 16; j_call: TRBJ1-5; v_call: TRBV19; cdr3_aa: CASSKMTGYSNQPQHF; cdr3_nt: TGTGCCAGTAGCAAAATGACGGGGTATAGCAATCAGCCCCAGCATTTT
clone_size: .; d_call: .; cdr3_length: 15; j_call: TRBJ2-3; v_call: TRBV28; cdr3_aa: CASSSYGGTTDTQYF; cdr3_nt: TGTGCCAGCAGTTCGTACGGGGGTACCACAGATACGCAGTATTTT
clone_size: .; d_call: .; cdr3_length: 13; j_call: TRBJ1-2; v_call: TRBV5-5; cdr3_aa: CASSSQGPGGYTF; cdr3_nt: TGTGCCAGCAGCTCACAGGGCCCTGGTGGCTACACCTTC
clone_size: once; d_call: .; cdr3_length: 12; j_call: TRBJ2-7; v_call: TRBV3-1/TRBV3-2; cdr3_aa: CASSQDRYEQYF; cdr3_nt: TGTGCCAGCAGCCAAGATCGGTACGAGCAGTACTTC
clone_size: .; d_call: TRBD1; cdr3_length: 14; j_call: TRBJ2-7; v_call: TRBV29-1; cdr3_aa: CSVARTGVTYEQYF; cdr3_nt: TGCAGCGTGGCTAGGACAGGGGTTACCTACGAGCAGTACTTC
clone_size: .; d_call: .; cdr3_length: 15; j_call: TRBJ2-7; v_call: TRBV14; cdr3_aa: CASSQVATATYEQYF; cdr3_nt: TGTGCCAGCAGCCAAGTCGCTACAGCCACCTACGAGCAGTACTTC